These T cell receptor beta chains were read from a single sample in a study of T-cell memory formation after mild COVID-19. A single record per CDR3 protein comes from TCRdb applying MiXCR to the 5' RACE reads. The profile shows roughly 350,000 distinct CDR3 sequences, roughly 13% of them singletons. The sequencing input was PBMCs or a T cell subset sorted from them (not recorded which). Source of these receptors: a man aged 18 to 29 who had mild COVID-19 (a few samples of this study predate the infection). Cell type and time point are not known. CDR3s leave out the opening cysteine and the closing phenylalanine or tryptophan. D genes are given only for firm matches.

d_call: NA; cdr3_length: 12; v_call: TRBV7-2; cdr3_aa: ASSLVGQNQPQH
d_call: NA; cdr3_length: 13; v_call: TRBV5-1; cdr3_aa: ASSLRGHNTGELF
d_call: NA; cdr3_length: 11; v_call: TRBV7-9; cdr3_aa: ASTTGPNTEAF
d_call: NA; cdr3_length: 11; v_call: TRBV30; cdr3_aa: AWNPGTWGEQY
d_call: NA; cdr3_length: 10; v_call: TRBV11-3; cdr3_aa: ASSSRLGLVY
d_call: NA; cdr3_length: 11; v_call: TRBV7-2; cdr3_aa: ASSPLSVETQY
d_call: NA; cdr3_length: 10; v_call: TRBV4-1; cdr3_aa: ASSQVGNEQF
d_call: NA; cdr3_length: 13; v_call: TRBV20-1; cdr3_aa: SARDLGGRKETQY
d_call: NA; cdr3_length: 13; v_call: TRBV11-2; cdr3_aa: ASSLGRLYGGGYT
d_call: NA; cdr3_length: 10; v_call: TRBV20-1; cdr3_aa: SARDSGTEQF
d_call: TRBD1; cdr3_length: 16; v_call: TRBV7-9; cdr3_aa: ASSLAPGQGGSTDTQY
d_call: NA; cdr3_length: 13; v_call: TRBV27; cdr3_aa: ASSINRVANYGYT
d_call: NA; cdr3_length: 12; v_call: TRBV7-2; cdr3_aa: ASSLDANTDTQY
d_call: TRBD1; cdr3_length: 14; v_call: TRBV11-2; cdr3_aa: ASRSVDRGEAGELF
d_call: NA; cdr3_length: 11; v_call: TRBV20-1; cdr3_aa: SAPATRGDTQY
d_call: TRBD2; cdr3_length: 14; v_call: TRBV4-3; cdr3_aa: ASSQETGRGGGPVV
d_call: NA; cdr3_length: 12; v_call: TRBV28; cdr3_aa: ASSFLPVNNEQF
d_call: NA; cdr3_length: 11; v_call: TRBV7-2; cdr3_aa: ASSPRRRYEQY
d_call: NA; cdr3_length: 12; v_call: TRBV7-9; cdr3_aa: ASSLTAPLSAQY
d_call: NA; cdr3_length: 10; v_call: TRBV5-6; cdr3_aa: ASSLSTNEQF
d_call: TRBD1; cdr3_length: 11; v_call: TRBV27; cdr3_aa: ASSWDRGNEQF
d_call: NA; cdr3_length: 13; v_call: TRBV3-1; cdr3_aa: ASSQQGHDRYGYT
d_call: TRBD1; cdr3_length: 11; v_call: TRBV28; cdr3_aa: ASSYTGEDTQY
d_call: NA; cdr3_length: 14; v_call: TRBV6-5; cdr3_aa: ASSYSRPRVGQPQH
d_call: NA; cdr3_length: 14; v_call: TRBV4-3; cdr3_aa: ASSQDSGTEPKKLF
d_call: NA; cdr3_length: 10; v_call: TRBV20-1; cdr3_aa: SARSGNTEAF
d_call: NA; cdr3_length: 12; v_call: TRBV6-1; cdr3_aa: ASRRYASGDSQY
d_call: TRBD1; cdr3_length: 15; v_call: TRBV2; cdr3_aa: ASRPGQGIARNYGYT